This TCR beta chain was identified in a study of memory CD4+ T cells and cytomegalovirus serostatus (dated by TCRdb to the late 2010s). At the level of the whole study: The cohort included around 35 healthy adults from Belgium, of whom 9 were CMV seropositive and about 24 were CMV seronegative. CD4+ memory TCRbeta repertoires of a Belgian cohort with known cytomegalovirus serostatus were sequenced in order to replicate a published TCR-based CMV serostatus classifier.

Study-level results and caveats: For CMV serostatus prediction, a median bootstrapped AUC of 0.95 was reached with the original framework, and a median bootstrapped AUC of about 0.89 was reached with a US-trained random forest. The results were interpreted as suggesting that the CMV-associated TCR signature is mostly present in the CD4+ memory repertoire. Among the 150 to 200 previously reported CMV-associated TCRbeta sequences, 60 to 70 showed up in the CD4+ memory repertoires, with each one found in between one and five individuals. A median bootstrapped AUC of roughly 0.95 with a 95% CI of 0.76-1.00 was achieved on the Belgian cohort by the original-framework classifier. Only CD4+CD45RO+ memory cells were sequenced, unlike the original study, which covered naive and memory CD4+ and CD8+ populations.

Of note for this clone: This receptor's antigen is unknown. Nothing much larger sits one base from this clone, and base qualities are not available.

The germline V gene gives CDR1 as SNHLY and CDR2 as FYNNEI. The V end loses 3 bases and the J end loses 6 bases, and a stretch of 12 bases separates them. The CDR3 runs 14 amino acids, cysteine and phenylalanine included. The read is trimmed to its CDR3 DNA, 42 bases read in frame from base 1. The Quick-DNA Microprep Kit was used to extract genomic DNA from the sorted cells. Amplification of TCRbeta DNA was done with the immunoSEQ hsTCRbeta kit, following the protocol from the manufacturer. TCRbeta libraries were sequenced on an Illumina MiSeq instrument. Processing in the source paper ran as follows. Removing out-of-frame sequences left about 2,300,000 distinct TCRbeta sequences, an average of around 62,000 per individual. Each individual was scored by the count of 150 or so previously reported CMV-associated TCRbeta sequences and the total productive distinct TCRbeta count. A beta-binomial model was reimplemented in Python, and random forests from scikit-learn, run with default parameters, were trained on data from the US cohort. Classifier performance on the Belgian cohort was reported as the median AUC with percentile confidence intervals calculated over 10,000 bootstrap iterations. This immuneACCESS table, as held by TCRdb, lists in-frame sequences with V and J called but not all clones. Of the missing ones, under half trace to an unresolved V gene in checked studies; the others have no known cause. The V and J calls and the clone size are those of that table, but D and trimming were determined from the DNA. This sample lists tens of thousands of clones; 82% were detected once. The ten biggest clones cover 0.5% to 0.6% of the sample.

A FACSAria II was used to sort memory CD4+ T cells, defined as single viable CD3+CD4+CD8-CD45RO+ cells. CMV serostatus was assessed using a Roche Elecsys assay, by which serum IgG against CMV pp150, pp28, p38 and p52 was detected. After thawing, total CD4+ T cells were enriched by positive selection with CD4 magnetic microbeads. Samples originated from another study that specifically interrogated the CD4+ T cell memory repertoire. Peripheral blood mononuclear cells were isolated and cryopreserved according to standard operating procedures, and serum was kept at -80 degrees C. The staining used CD3-PerCP (BW264/56), CD4-APC (RPA-T4), CD45RO-PE (UCHT1) and CD8-Pacific Orange (3B5) antibodies, and Sytox blue was used to exclude non-viable cells.

The chain joins TRBV2 to TRBJ1-5; the D gene cannot be named for sure. Sequencing was done on a sample of memory CD4+ T cells from blood. This sequence was found in an adult in good health and CMV-seronegative. Here is the DNA: TGTGCCAGCAGTGATTTCCTCGTGGGTCAGCCCCAGCATTTT. It translates as CASSDFLVGQPQHF.